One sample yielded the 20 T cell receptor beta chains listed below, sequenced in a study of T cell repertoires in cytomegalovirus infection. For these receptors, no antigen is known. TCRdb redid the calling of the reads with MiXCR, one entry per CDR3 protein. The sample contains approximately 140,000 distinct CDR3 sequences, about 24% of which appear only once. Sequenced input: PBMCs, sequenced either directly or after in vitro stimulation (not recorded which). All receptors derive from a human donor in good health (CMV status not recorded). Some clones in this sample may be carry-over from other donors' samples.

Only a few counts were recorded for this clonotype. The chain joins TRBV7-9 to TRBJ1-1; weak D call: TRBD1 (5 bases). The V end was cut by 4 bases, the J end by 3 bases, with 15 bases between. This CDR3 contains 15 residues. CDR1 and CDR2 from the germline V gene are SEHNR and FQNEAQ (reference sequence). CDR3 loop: CASSWVRGEDTEAFF. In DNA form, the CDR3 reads TGTGCCAGCAGCTGGGTGAGGGGTGAGGACACTGAAGCTTTCTTT.

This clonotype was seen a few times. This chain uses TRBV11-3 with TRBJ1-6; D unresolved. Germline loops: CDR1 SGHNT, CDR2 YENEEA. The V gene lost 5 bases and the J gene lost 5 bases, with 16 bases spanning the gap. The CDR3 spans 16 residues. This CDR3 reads CASSPRAATDNSPLHF. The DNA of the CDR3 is TGTGCCAGCAGCCCTAGAGCGGCAACGGATAATTCACCCCTCCACTTT.

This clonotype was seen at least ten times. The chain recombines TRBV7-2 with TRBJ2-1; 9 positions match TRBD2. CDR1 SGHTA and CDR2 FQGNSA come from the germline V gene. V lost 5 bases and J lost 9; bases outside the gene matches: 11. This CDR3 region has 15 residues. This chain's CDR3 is CASSPEAGGPGEQFF. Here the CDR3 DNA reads TGTGCCAGCAGCCCTGAGGCGGGAGGGCCAGGTGAGCAGTTCTTC.

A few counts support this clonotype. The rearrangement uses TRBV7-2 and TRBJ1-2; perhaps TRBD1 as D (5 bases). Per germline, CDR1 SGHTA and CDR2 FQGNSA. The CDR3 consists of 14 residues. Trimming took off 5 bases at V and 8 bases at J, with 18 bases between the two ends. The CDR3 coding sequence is TGTGCCAGCAGCCGGACATCGTACGATGGCGGCTACACCTTC. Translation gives CASSRTSYDGGYTF.

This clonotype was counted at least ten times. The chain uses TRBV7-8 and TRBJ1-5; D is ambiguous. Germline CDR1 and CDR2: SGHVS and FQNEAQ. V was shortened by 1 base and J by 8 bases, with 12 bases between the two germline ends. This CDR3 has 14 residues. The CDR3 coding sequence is TGTGCCAGCAGCTTAGTCGGGGAGGGAAAGCCCCAGCATTTT. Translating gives CASSLVGEGKPQHF. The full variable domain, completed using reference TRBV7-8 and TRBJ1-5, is GAGVSQSPRYKVAKRGQDVALRCDPISGHVSLFWYQQALGQGPEFLTYFQNEAQLDKSGLPSDRFFAERPEGSVSTLKIQRTQQEDSAVYLCASSLVGEGKPQHFGDGTRLSIL.

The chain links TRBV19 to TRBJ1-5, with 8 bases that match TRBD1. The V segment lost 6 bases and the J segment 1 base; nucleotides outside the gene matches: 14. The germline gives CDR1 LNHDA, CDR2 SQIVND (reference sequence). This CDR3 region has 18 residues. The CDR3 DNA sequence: TGTGCCAGTAGGAGATCGCGGACAGGGTTGGTGAGCAATCAGCCCCAGCATTTT. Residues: CASRRSRTGLVSNQPQHF.

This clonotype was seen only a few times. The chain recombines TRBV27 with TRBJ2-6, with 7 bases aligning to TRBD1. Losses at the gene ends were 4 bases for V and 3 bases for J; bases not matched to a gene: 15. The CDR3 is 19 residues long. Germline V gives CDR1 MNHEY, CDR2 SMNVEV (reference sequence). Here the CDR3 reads CASSSSSGQIFYGANVLTF. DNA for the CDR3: TGTGCCAGCAGTTCATCATCGGGACAGATCTTCTATGGGGCCAACGTCCTGACTTTC.

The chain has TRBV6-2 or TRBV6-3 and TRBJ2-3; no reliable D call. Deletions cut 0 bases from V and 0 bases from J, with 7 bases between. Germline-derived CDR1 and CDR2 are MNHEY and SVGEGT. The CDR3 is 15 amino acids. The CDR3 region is CASSYSSLSTDTQYF. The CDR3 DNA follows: TGTGCCAGCAGTTACTCGAGTCTTAGCACAGATACGCAGTATTTT.

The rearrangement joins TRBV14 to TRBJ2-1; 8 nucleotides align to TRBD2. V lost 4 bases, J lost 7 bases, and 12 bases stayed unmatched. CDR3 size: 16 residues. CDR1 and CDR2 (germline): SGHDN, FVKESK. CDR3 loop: CASSPAAGVLANEQFF. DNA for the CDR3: TGTGCCAGCAGCCCGGCAGCGGGAGTTTTAGCGAATGAGCAGTTCTTC. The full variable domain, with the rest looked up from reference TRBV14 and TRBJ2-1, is EAGVTQFPSHSVIEKGQTVTLRCDPISGHDNLYWYRRVMGKEIKFLLHFVKESKQDESGMPNNRFLAERTGGTYSTLKVQPAELEDSGVYFCASSPAAGVLANEQFFGPGTRLTVL.

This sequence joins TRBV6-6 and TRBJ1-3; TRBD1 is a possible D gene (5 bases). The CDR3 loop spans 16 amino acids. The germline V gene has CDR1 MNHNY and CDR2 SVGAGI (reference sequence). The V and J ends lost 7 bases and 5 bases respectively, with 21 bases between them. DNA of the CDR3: TGTGCCAGCACCCCGTGGTCACAGAGGACAAGAAACACCATATATTTT. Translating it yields CASTPWSQRTRNTIYF.

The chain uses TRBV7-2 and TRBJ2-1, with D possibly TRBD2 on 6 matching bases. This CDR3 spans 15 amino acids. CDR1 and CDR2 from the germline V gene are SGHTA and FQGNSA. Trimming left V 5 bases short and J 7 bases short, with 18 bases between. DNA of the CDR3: TGTGCCAGCAGCCCTCAGCCGGGAGTAAATAATGAGCAGTTCTTC. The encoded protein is CASSPQPGVNNEQFF. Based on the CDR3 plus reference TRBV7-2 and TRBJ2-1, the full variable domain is GAGVSQSPSNKVTEKGKDVELRCDPISGHTALYWYRQSLGQGLEFLIYFQGNSAPDKSGLPSDRFSAERTGGSVSTLTIQRTQQEDSAVYLCASSPQPGVNNEQFFGPGTRLTVL.

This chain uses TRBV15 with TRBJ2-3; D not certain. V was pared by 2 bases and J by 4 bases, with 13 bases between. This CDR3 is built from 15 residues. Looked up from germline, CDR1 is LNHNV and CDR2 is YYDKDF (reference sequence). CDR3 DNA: TGTGCCACCAGCAGAATGACCCCCGGCCCAGATACGCAGTATTTT. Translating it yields CATSRMTPGPDTQYF.

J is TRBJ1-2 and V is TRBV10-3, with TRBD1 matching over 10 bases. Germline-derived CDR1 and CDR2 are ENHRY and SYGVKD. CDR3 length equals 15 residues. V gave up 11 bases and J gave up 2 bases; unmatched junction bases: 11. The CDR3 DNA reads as TGTGCCTTCAAACTGGGGACAGGGGTAAACTATGGCTACACCTTC. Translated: CAFKLGTGVNYGYTF.

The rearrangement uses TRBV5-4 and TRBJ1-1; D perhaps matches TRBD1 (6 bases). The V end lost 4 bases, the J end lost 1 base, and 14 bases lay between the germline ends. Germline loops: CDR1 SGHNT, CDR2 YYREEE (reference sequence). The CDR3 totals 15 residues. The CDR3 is CASSRGGLGNTEAFF. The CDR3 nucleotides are TGTGCCAGCAGCCGCGGGGGGCTGGGGAACACTGAAGCTTTCTTT.

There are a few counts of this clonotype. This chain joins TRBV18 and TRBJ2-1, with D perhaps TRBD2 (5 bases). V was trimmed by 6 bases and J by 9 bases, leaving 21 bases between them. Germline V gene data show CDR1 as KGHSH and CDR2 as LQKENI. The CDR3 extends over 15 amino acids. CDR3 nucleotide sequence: TGTGCCAGCTCCCTACTAGATTCGGGGTCAAGTGAGCAGTTCTTC. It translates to CASSLLDSGSSEQFF.

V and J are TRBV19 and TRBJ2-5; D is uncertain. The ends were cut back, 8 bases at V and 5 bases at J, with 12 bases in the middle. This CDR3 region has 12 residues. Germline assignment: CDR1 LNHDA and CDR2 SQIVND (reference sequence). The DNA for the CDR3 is TGTGCCAGTGGTCAGCCCGGGGAGACCCAGTACTTC. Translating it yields CASGQPGETQYF.

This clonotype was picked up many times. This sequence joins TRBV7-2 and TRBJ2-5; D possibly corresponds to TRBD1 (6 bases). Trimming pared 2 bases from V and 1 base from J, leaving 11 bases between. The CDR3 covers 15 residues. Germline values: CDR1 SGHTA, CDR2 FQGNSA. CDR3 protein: CASSLIQGPQETQYF. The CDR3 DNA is TGTGCCAGCAGCTTAATACAGGGTCCCCAAGAGACCCAGTACTTC.

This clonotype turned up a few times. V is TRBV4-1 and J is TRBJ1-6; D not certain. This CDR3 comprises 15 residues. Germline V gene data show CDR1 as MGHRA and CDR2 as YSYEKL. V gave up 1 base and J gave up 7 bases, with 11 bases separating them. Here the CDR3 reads CASSQGELGNSPLHF. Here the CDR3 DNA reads TGCGCCAGCAGCCAAGGAGAGCTCGGGAATTCACCCCTCCACTTT.

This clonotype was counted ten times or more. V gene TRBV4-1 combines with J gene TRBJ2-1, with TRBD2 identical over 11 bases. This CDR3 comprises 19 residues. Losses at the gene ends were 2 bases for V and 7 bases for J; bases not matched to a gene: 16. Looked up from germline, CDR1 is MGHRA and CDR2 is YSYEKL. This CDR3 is CASSQHLVSGLAEGNEQFF. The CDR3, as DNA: TGCGCCAGCAGCCAACACTTGGTGTCGGGACTAGCGGAGGGGAATGAGCAGTTCTTC.

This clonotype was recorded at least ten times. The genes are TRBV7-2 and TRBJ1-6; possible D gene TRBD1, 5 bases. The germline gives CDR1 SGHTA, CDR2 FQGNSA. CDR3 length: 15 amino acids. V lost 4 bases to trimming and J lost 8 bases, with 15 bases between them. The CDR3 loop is CASSSRGTEYSPLHF. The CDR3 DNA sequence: TGTGCCAGCAGCTCCAGAGGGACCGAATATTCACCCCTCCACTTT.